This paragraph reports one T cell receptor (beta chain). This CDR3 is 16 amino acids long. V dropped 6 bases and J dropped 0 bases, with 15 bases sitting between them. Germline V CDR1 and CDR2: MDHEN, SYDVKM. This specimen belongs to a study of identifying expanded T cells in peripheral blood. The repertoire was sequenced with immunoSEQ multiplex PCR; TCRdb's copy has only in-frame clones and lacks some. The table includes more than 50,000 clones, about four fifths detected once. Healthy donors had no documented immune events, such as infections, while sampled. This sequence joins TRBV28 and TRBJ2-1; possibly TRBD1 or TRBD2 for D (7 bases each). The sequencing input was blood. The TCR was taken from a person between 18 and 70 years old in good health. CDR3 residues: CASRNRGGSSYNEQFF. The CDR3 DNA is TGTGCCAGCAGAAACAGGGGCGGGAGCTCCTACAATGAGCAGTTCTTC.